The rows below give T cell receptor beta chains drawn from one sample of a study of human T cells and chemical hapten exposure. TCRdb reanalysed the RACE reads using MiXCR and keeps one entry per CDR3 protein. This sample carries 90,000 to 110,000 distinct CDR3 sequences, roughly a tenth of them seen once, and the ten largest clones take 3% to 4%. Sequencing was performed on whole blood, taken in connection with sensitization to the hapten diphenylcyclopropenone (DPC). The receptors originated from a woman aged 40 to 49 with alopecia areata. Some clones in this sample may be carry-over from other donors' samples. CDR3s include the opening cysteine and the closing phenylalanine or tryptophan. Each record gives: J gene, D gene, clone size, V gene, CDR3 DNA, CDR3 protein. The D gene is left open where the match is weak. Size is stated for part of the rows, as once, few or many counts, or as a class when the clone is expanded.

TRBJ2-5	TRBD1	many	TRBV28	TGTGCCAGCAGCCCAGGGGGCCTTTGGACCCAGTACTTC	CASSPGGLWTQYF
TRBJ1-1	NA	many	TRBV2	TGTGCCAGCATCCTCCGGGGGAACACTGAAGCTTTCTTT	CASILRGNTEAFF
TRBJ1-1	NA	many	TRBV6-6	TGTGCCAGCAGTTACGCAGGATCAAACACTGAAGCTTTCTTT	CASSYAGSNTEAFF
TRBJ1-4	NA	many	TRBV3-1	TGTGCCAGCAGCCAAAAGAGGGACGGTGAAAAACTGTTTTTT	CASSQKRDGEKLFF
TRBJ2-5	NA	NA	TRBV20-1	TGCAGTGCTTCGGGACTCCTCCTGGGCTGGCAAGAGACCCAGTACTTC	CSASGLLLGWQETQYF
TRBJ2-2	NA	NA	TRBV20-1	TGCAGTGCTCTCCGGGACTTATACTTGTATTCGAACACCGGGGAGCTGTTTTTT	CSALRDLYLYSNTGELFF
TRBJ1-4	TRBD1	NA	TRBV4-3	TGCGCCAGCAGCCCTGGGACAGGGCCTACAAAACTGTTTTTT	CASSPGTGPTKLFF
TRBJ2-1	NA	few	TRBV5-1	TGCGCCAGCAGCTTGGGCACCCCCGATGAGCAGTTCTTC	CASSLGTPDEQFF
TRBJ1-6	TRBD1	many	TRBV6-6	TGTGCCAGCAGTTACGGGGACAGGGCTAATTCACCCCTCCACTTT	CASSYGDRANSPLHF
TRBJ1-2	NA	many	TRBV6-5	TGTGCCAGCAGGGGGACCGTGAACTATGGCTACACCTTC	CASRGTVNYGYTF
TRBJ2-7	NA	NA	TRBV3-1	TGTGCCAGCAGCCCATCCAACTACGAGCAGTACTTC	CASSPSNYEQYF
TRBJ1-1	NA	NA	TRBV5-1	TGCGCCAGCATCTCTACCCCGGGAATGAACACTGAAGCTTTCTTT	CASISTPGMNTEAFF
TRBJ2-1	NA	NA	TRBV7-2	TGTGCCAGCAGCTTAGTATTGGGCGGGGGCCCACACAATGAGCAGTTCTTC	CASSLVLGGGPHNEQFF
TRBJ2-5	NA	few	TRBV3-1	TGTGCCAGCAGCCAAGTTAAAGAGACCCAGTACTTC	CASSQVKETQYF
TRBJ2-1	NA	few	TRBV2	TGTGCCAGCAGTGAAGTGAGGGGAGAATACAATGAGCAGTTCTTC	CASSEVRGEYNEQFF
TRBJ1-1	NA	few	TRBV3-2	TGTGCCAGCAGCCCCAAGGGGTCTTGCACTGAAGCTTTCTTT	CASSPKGSCTEAFF
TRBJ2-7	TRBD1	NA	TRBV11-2	TGTGCCAGCAGCTTCGCGGGACAGGGTGTCTCCGAGCAGTACTTC	CASSFAGQGVSEQYF
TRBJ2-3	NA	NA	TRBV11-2	TGTGCCAGCAGCTTATCTCCGGGACGCGGATCACAAGATACGCAGTATTTT	CASSLSPGRGSQDTQYF
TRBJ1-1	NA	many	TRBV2	TGTGCCAGCAGTGAAGGGCAGCTGAACACTGAAGCTTTCTTT	CASSEGQLNTEAFF
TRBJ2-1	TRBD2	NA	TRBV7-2	TGTGCCAGCAGCCCCCTAGCGGGGGACAATGAGCAGTTCTTC	CASSPLAGDNEQFF
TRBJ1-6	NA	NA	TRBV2	TGTGCCAGCCGCTGGGACAATTATAATTCACCCCTCCACTTT	CASRWDNYNSPLHF
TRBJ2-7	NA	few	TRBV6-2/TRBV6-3	TGTGCCAGCAGTTATTCGGGCGGTACTTTCGAAGAGCAGTACTTC	CASSYSGGTFEEQYF
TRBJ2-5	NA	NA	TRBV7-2	TGTGCCAGCAGCTTTCGACAGGCCTCTGAGACCCAGTACTTC	CASSFRQASETQYF
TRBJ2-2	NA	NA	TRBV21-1	TGTGCCAGCAGTCTTACCCGGGGGCCGAACACCGGGGAGCTGTTTTTT	CASSLTRGPNTGELFF
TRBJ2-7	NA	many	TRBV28	TGTGCCAGCAGTTTCCTGACAGGGACTCGCCACGAGCAGTACTTC	CASSFLTGTRHEQYF
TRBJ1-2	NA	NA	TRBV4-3	TGCGCCAGCAGCGTCGGAGCGGACTATGGCTACACCTTC	CASSVGADYGYTF
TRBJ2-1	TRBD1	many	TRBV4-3	TGCGCCAGCAGCCAAGCACAGGGGGGATACAATGAGCAGTTCTTC	CASSQAQGGYNEQFF
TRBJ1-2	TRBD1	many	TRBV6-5	TGTGCCAGCAGGCTCAGACAGGGAAACGGCTACACCTTC	CASRLRQGNGYTF
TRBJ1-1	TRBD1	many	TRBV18	TGTGCCAGCTCACCGACAGGGGAACAGACTGAAGCTTTCTTT	CASSPTGEQTEAFF
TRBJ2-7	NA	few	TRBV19	TGTGCCAGTAGTATCCTCCGGGGGAGCTCCTACGAGCAGTACTTC	CASSILRGSSYEQYF
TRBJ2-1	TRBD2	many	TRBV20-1	TGCAGTGCTAGCCCAGCGGGGAGGGACAATGAGCAGTTCTTC	CSASPAGRDNEQFF
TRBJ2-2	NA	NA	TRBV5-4	TGTGCCAGCAGCTCGGGACCGAGCTCCGGGGAGCTGTTTTTT	CASSSGPSSGELFF
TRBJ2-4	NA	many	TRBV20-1	TGCAGTGCTGCTAGAACCGACGGGATGCGGGCCAAAAACATTCAGTACTTC	CSAARTDGMRAKNIQYF
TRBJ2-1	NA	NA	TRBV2	TGTGCCAGCGGTCGAGGATACAATGAGCAGTTCTTC	CASGRGYNEQFF
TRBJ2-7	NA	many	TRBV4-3	TGCGCCAGCAGCCAAGAGGGCTGGCTAGGATACGAGCAGTACTTC	CASSQEGWLGYEQYF
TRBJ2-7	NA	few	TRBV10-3	TGTGCCATCAGTGAGTCGGGATACGAGCAGTACTTC	CAISESGYEQYF
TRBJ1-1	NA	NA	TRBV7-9	TGTGCCAGCAGCTTAGGATGGGGGGTCCAAGCTTTCTTT	CASSLGWGVQAFF
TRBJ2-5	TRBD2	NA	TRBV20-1	TGCAGTGCCCCTGCTAGCGGGGGGGCTCCGAAGACCCAGTACTTC	CSAPASGGAPKTQYF
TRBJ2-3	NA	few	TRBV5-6	TGTGCCAGCAGCTTGGATCCGGGTTCAGATACGCAGTATTTT	CASSLDPGSDTQYF
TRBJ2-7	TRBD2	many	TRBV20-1	TGCAGTTTATTATTAGCGGGGAAAACCTACGAGCAGTACTTC	CSLLLAGKTYEQYF
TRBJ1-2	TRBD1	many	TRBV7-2	TGTGCCAGCAGCTTAATGACAGGGGAGCTAGGCTACACCTTC	CASSLMTGELGYTF
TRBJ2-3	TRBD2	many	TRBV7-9	TGTGCCATTTTAGGAGGCGGGGGTTCCACAGATACGCAGTATTTT	CAILGGGGSTDTQYF
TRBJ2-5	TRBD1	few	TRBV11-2	TGTGCCAGCAGCTTAGGGGAGTGGACAGGACACCAAGAGACCCAGTACTTC	CASSLGEWTGHQETQYF
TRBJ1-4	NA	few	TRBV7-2	TGTGCCAGCAGCTCCCCTTTCTCCAGTGAAAAACTGTTTTTT	CASSSPFSSEKLFF
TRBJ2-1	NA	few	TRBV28	TGTGCCAGCAGTTTCAGCAGTTTCTCCTACAATGAGCAGTTCTTC	CASSFSSFSYNEQFF
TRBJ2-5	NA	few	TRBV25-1	TGTGCCAGCAGTGAAGCCGGGGGCGGGGAGACCCAGTACTTC	CASSEAGGGETQYF
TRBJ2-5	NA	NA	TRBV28	TGTGCCAGCAGCCCCTGGACAGCGGAGACCCAGTACTTC	CASSPWTAETQYF
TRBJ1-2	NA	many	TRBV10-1	TGCGCCAGCAGCCCTTACTGGACCCAAAACTTC	CASSPYWTQNF
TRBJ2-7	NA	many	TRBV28	TGTGCCAGCAGTTTTCCTGACAGTTCCGCGCAGTACTTC	CASSFPDSSAQYF
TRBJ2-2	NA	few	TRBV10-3	TGTGCCATCTCCGGACTACCGCCGAACACCGGGGAGCTGTTTTTT	CAISGLPPNTGELFF
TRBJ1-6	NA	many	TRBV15	TGTGCCACCAGTACCGGACGGTCCTATAATTCACCCCTCCACTTT	CATSTGRSYNSPLHF
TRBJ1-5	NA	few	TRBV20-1	TGCAGTGCTAGAGATCACAAAAGCAATCAGCCCCAGCATTTT	CSARDHKSNQPQHF
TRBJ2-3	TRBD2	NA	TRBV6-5	TGTGCCAGCAGTTACTGGGCGGGGGGGTCAGATACGCAGTATTTT	CASSYWAGGSDTQYF
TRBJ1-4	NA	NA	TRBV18	TGTGCCAGCTCTCAGGGGCAGGGCTCAGCAACTAATGAAAAACTGTTTTTT	CASSQGQGSATNEKLFF
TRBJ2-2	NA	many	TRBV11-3	TGTGCCAGCAGCTTCGGCGGGTCCTCGAACACCGGGGAGCTGTTTTTT	CASSFGGSSNTGELFF